This is a list of T cell receptor beta chains from one sample in a study of control samples from healthy donors and cancer patients. TCRdb keeps only in-frame clones here, not all; method: immunoSEQ multiplex PCR. The top ten clones hold approximately 6% of a sample with about 150,000 clones, roughly 94% of them seen once. Sequencing input: blood. The receptors stem from a man aged 35-49 years in good health. Both conserved end residues are part of each CDR3. A D gene is named only where the DNA matches it firmly. Clone size is stated in some rows and not others, as once, few, many or a class when expanded.

D	size	V	J	DNA	CDR3
-	once	TRBV6-6	TRBJ1-3	TGTGCCAGCACCCGGACACGGGACTCTGGAAACACCATATATTTT	CASTRTRDSGNTIYF
-	-	TRBV11-3	TRBJ2-5	TGTGCCAGCAGCTTAGAAGGGGGGGAGACCCAGTACTTC	CASSLEGGETQYF
-	-	TRBV21-1	TRBJ1-3	TGTGCCAGCAGCAAAGGGGGGGTCCCAGTCAACCCCCAAGTGGGTGGAAACACCATATATTTT	CASSKGGVPVNPQVGGNTIYF
TRBD1	-	TRBV5-6	TRBJ1-2	TGTGCCAGCAGCCTCGACAGGGTCGACTATGGCTACACCTTC	CASSLDRVDYGYTF
TRBD1	-	TRBV28	TRBJ1-6	TGTGCCAGCAGTTCACCCTACAGGGGGAACAATTCACCCCTCCACTTT	CASSSPYRGNNSPLHF
TRBD1	-	TRBV18	TRBJ1-2	TGTGCCAGCTCACCGAAGACAGGGGGCGGGTACTATGGCTACACCTTC	CASSPKTGGGYYGYTF
-	-	TRBV7-9	TRBJ1-4	TGTGCCAGCAGCGCCCGGGGCGGTGAAAAACTGTTTTTT	CASSARGGEKLFF
-	-	TRBV28	TRBJ1-2	TGTGCCAGCAGTTCCTCGATTCTAATGGACAGTAGCTCTAACTATGGCTACACCTTC	CASSSSILMDSSSNYGYTF
TRBD1	-	TRBV6-2/TRBV6-3	TRBJ2-7	TGTGCCAGCAGTCGGGAAACAGGGGGCCTCACCTACGAGCAGTACTTC	CASSRETGGLTYEQYF
-	-	TRBV27	TRBJ1-5	TGTGCCAGCAGTTTCGGGGGTAGCAATCAGCCCCAGCATTTT	CASSFGGSNQPQHF
-	-	TRBV12-5	TRBJ1-1	TGTGCTAGTGTCTTCGAGGCGAATACTGAAGCTTTCTTT	CASVFEANTEAFF
TRBD1	-	TRBV24-1	TRBJ1-2	TGTGCCACCAGTGACCACCAAGACAGGGGGAACTATGGCTACACCTTC	CATSDHQDRGNYGYTF
TRBD1	-	TRBV6-5	TRBJ1-1	TGTGCCAGCAGTTACTCGGTGGGACAGGGTGTCACTGAAGCTTTCTTT	CASSYSVGQGVTEAFF
-	-	TRBV28	TRBJ2-7	TGTGCCAGCAATGACCGCTCCTACGAGCAGTACTTC	CASNDRSYEQYF
TRBD1	-	TRBV5-6	TRBJ2-1	TGTGCCAGCAGCTGGGGACAGGGGGAGAGAGAGCAGTTCTTC	CASSWGQGEREQFF
TRBD1	-	TRBV12-3/TRBV12-4	TRBJ1-1	TGTGCCAGCAGGCGACAGGGGGTGGGTGAAGCTTTCTTT	CASRRQGVGEAFF
TRBD1	-	TRBV30	TRBJ1-1	TGTGCCTGGACCCAAGGGACAGGGTACACTGAAGCTTTCTTT	CAWTQGTGYTEAFF
-	-	TRBV27	TRBJ2-7	TGTGCCAGCAGTTTGTCCCCTTCCTACGAGCAGTACTTC	CASSLSPSYEQYF
TRBD1	once	TRBV5-6	TRBJ1-2	TGTGCCAGCAGCTCTTCCGGGACAGCGGCTGGCTACACCTTC	CASSSSGTAAGYTF
-	-	TRBV6-5	TRBJ2-3	TGTGCCAGCAGGAGACAGCCTAGCACAGATACGCAGTATTTT	CASRRQPSTDTQYF
-	-	TRBV6-6	TRBJ1-5	TGTGCCAGCAGTTACAACCCCAGTTTGGGCAATCAGCCCCAGCATTTT	CASSYNPSLGNQPQHF
-	once	TRBV6-2/TRBV6-3	TRBJ1-3	TGTGCCAGCAGTTCCCGAAACACCATATATTTT	CASSSRNTIYF
TRBD1	-	TRBV9	TRBJ1-1	TGTGCCAGCAGCGTAGGACTCAGGGGGCGGACTGAAGCTTTCTTT	CASSVGLRGRTEAFF
-	-	TRBV20-1	TRBJ1-1	TGCAGTGCCGCCGACACTGAAGCTTTCTTT	CSAADTEAFF
TRBD1	once	TRBV7-9	TRBJ1-4	TGTGCCAGCAGCGACCGGGACAGGGTCGATGAAAAACTGTTTTTT	CASSDRDRVDEKLFF
TRBD1	-	TRBV6-5	TRBJ1-2	TGTGCCAGCAGTTCTCAAGCAGGGGGCTATGGCTACACCTTC	CASSSQAGGYGYTF
-	-	TRBV18	TRBJ1-4	TGTGCCAGCTCACCTTCGCAGTTTAATGAAAAACTGTTTTTT	CASSPSQFNEKLFF
-	-	TRBV15	TRBJ1-6	TGTGCCACCAGCAGATCGGACGGGGGGTCACCCCTCCACTTT	CATSRSDGGSPLHF
-	-	TRBV3-1/TRBV3-2	TRBJ1-2	TGTGCCAGCAGCCAAGATGGACCCGGGGACCCGGTCTATGGCTACACCTTC	CASSQDGPGDPVYGYTF
-	-	TRBV5-5	TRBJ1-1	TGTGCCAGCAGCTTGGTACCGGGACTGAACACTGAAGCTTTCTTT	CASSLVPGLNTEAFF
-	-	TRBV5-5	TRBJ1-2	TGTGCCAGCAGCTTGAACGTGGACAGATTCTATGGCTACACCTTC	CASSLNVDRFYGYTF
-	-	TRBV12-3/TRBV12-4	TRBJ1-2	TGTGCCAGCAGTTTTGGGAAGGATGGCTACACCTTC	CASSFGKDGYTF
-	-	TRBV30	TRBJ2-7	TGTGCCTGGAGCGCTTATTATGGGGACTCCTACGAGCAGTACTTC	CAWSAYYGDSYEQYF
TRBD1	-	TRBV7-9	TRBJ1-4	TGTGCCAGCAGCTTAGCGGACAGGGGTAGTGAAAAACTGTTTTTT	CASSLADRGSEKLFF
-	-	TRBV4-3	TRBJ1-1	TGCGCCAGCAGCCAAGAACCCCGGACGAGGAACACTGAAGCTTTCTTT	CASSQEPRTRNTEAFF
-	-	TRBV19	TRBJ1-1	TGTGCCAGTAGTATAAACTTGTCCGCTGAAGCTTTCTTT	CASSINLSAEAFF
-	-	TRBV30	TRBJ2-3	TGTGCCTGGAGTGCTAGAGATACGCAGTATTTT	CAWSARDTQYF
-	-	TRBV6-5	TRBJ1-6	TGTGCCAGCAGAGGCTCGAGGGTGCATAATTCACCCCTCCACTTT	CASRGSRVHNSPLHF
TRBD1	-	TRBV10-2	TRBJ1-2	TGCGCCAGCAGTTGGACAGGGACGACCTATGGCTACACCTTC	CASSWTGTTYGYTF
-	-	TRBV27	TRBJ2-5	TGTGCCAGCAGTCCCTCTTTGGGGGCCCAAGAGACCCAGTACTTC	CASSPSLGAQETQYF
-	-	TRBV29-1	TRBJ1-1	TGCAGTTTGACGCGAATGAACACTGAAGCTTTCTTT	CSLTRMNTEAFF